This T cell receptor (beta chain) comes out of a study of blood T cell repertoires in COVID-19. Per the original methods: By means of reference gene primer amplification, nucleated cell counts were estimated. Produced via immunoSEQ multiplex PCR; TCRdb's table is partial and in-frame only. The V and J calls and clone size were taken over from that table, and D and trimming were inferred from the DNA. There are some 120,000 clones in the sample; 75% to 85% occur only once, and 15% to 25% lies in the top ten. Sequenced: peripheral blood. The sequence was collected from a man older than 75 with acute or convalescent COVID-19.

CDR3 in DNA: TGCGCCAGGAGGACAGGGGGCGTTTTGGATCAGCCCCAGCATTTT. Translating it yields CARRTGGVLDQPQHF. The chain uses TRBV5-1 and TRBJ1-5; 11 bases are shared with TRBD1. V lost 8 bases to trimming and J lost 5 bases; unmatched junction nucleotides: 9. CDR3 size: 15 residues. Germline V gene data show CDR1 as SGHRS and CDR2 as YFSETQ.